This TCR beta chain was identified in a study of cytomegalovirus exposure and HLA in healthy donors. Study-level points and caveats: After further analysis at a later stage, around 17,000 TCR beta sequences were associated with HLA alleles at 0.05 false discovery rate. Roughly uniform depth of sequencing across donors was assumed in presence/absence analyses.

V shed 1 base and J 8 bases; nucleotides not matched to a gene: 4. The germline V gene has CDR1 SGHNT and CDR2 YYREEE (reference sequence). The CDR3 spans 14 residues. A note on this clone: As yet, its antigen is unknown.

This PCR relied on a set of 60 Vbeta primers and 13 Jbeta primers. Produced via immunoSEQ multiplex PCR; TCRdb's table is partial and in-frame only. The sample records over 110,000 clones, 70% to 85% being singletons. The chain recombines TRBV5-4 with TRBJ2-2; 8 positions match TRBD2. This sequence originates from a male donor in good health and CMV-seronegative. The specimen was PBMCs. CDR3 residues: CASSLREGTGELFF. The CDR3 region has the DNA TGTGCCAGCAGCTTGCGGGAGGGTACGGGGGAGCTGTTTTTT. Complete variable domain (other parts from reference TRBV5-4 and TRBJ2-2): ETGVTQSPTHLIKTRGQQVTLRCSSQSGHNTVSWYQQALGQGPQFIFQYYREEENGRGNFPPRFSGLQFPNYSSELNVNALELDDSALYLCASSLREGTGELFFGEGSRLTVL.